This entry features one T cell receptor (beta chain) sequence. TCRdb's table, derived via immunoSEQ multiplex PCR, lists solely in-frame clones and lacks some. The repertoire has around 100,000 clones, 85% of them found once; the top ten carry more than 4%. This record belongs to a study of T cell responses to AZD1222 COVID-19 vaccine. CDR3 length: 16 residues. Looked up from germline, CDR1 is SGHAT and CDR2 is FQNNGV. J gave up 2 bases and V 1 base, and 6 bases lay outside the gene matches. The chain carries TRBV11-2 and TRBJ2-5, with TRBD2 matching 8 bases. This TCR was recovered from an adult who received the AZD1222 COVID-19 vaccine. Specimen: peripheral blood, collected 28 days after the second AZD1222 dose. The CDR3 here is CASSLALRGRQETQYF. In DNA, the CDR3 is TGTGCCAGCAGCTTAGCCCTGCGCGGGAGGCAAGAGACCCAGTACTTC. Supplemented by reference TRBV11-2 and TRBJ2-5, the full variable domain reads EAGVAQSPRYKIIEKRQSVAFWCNPISGHATLYWYQQILGQGPKLLIQFQNNGVVDDSQLPKDRFSAERLKGVDSTLKIQPAKLEDSAVYLCASSLALRGRQETQYFGPGTRLLVL.